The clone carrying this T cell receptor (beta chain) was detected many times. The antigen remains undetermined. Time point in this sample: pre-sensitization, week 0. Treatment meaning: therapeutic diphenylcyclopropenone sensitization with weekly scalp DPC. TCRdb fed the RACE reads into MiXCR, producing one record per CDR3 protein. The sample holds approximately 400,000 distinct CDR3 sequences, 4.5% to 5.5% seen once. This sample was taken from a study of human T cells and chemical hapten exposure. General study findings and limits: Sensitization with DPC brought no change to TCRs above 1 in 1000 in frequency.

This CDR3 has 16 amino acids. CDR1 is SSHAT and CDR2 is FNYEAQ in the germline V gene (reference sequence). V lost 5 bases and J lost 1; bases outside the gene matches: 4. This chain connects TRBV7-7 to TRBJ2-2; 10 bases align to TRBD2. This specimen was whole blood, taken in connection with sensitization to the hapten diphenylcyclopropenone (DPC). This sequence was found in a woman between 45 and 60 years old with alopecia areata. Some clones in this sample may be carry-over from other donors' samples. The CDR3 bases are TGTGCCAGCAGCAGGACTAGCGGAGTGAACACCGGGGAGCTGTTTTTT. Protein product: CASSRTSGVNTGELFF.